These 14 T cell receptor beta chains came from one sample sequenced in a study of cytomegalovirus exposure and HLA in healthy donors. Measured with immunoSEQ multiplex PCR; TCRdb has only the in-frame clones, and not every one. Here the sample spans roughly 95,000 clones, around 84% being singletons. The specimen sequenced was PBMCs. These receptors were obtained from a man aged 18 to 30 in good health and CMV-seropositive.

The chain is built from TRBV19 and TRBJ2-3; tentative D call: TRBD1 (5 bases). Germline V lookup: CDR1 LNHDA, CDR2 SQIVND (reference sequence). V was clipped by 4 bases and J by 4 bases, with 12 bases between them. The CDR3 runs 14 residues. Here the CDR3 reads CASSSLGAPDTQYF. CDR3 coding DNA: TGTGCCAGTAGTAGTTTAGGGGCCCCAGATACGCAGTATTTT.

The chain employs TRBV2 and TRBJ2-1; TRBD2 matches 10 bases. The germline CDR1 and CDR2 sequences are SNHLY and FYNNEI. CDR3 size: 11 residues. The V gene end was trimmed by 3 bases and the J gene end by 14 bases; junction bases not matched to a gene: 1. In nucleotides, the CDR3 is TGTGCCAGCAGTGACCTAGCGGGAGAGTTCTTC. It codes for CASSDLAGEFF.

This clone showed up just a few times. The chain has TRBV2 and TRBJ2-7; 11 positions agree with TRBD2. The CDR3 contains 16 residues. Germline lookup yields CDR1 SNHLY and CDR2 FYNNEI. The ends lost 7 bases at V and 5 bases at J; junction bases unmatched: 13. The CDR3 region has the DNA TGTGCCAGCACCCCCGATAGGACTAGCGGGTTCCACGAGCAGTACGTC. This codes for CASTPDRTSGFHEQYV.

The chain carries TRBV27 and TRBJ2-2, with 10 bases that match TRBD2. This CDR3 region has 17 residues. Germline V gives CDR1 MNHEY, CDR2 SMNVEV (reference sequence). V lost 3 bases, J lost 1 base, and 5 bases stayed unmatched. Here the CDR3 reads CASSFVSGRWNTGELFF. The CDR3 coding sequence is TGTGCCAGCAGTTTCGTTAGCGGGAGGTGGAACACCGGGGAGCTGTTTTTT.

The CDR3 is CASSLGQTYGYTF. CDR3 DNA: TGTGCCAGCAGCCTAGGACAGACCTATGGCTACACCTTC. This rearrangement joins TRBV7-8 to TRBJ1-2; D perhaps matches TRBD1 (6 bases). This CDR3 is 13 amino acids long. Trimming left V 5 bases short and J 4 bases short, with 11 bases between. Germline CDR1 and CDR2: SGHVS and FQNEAQ.

The chain couples TRBV4-1 to TRBJ2-1; the match to TRBD1 covers 7 bases. The CDR3 has 18 residues. V was clipped by 3 bases and J by 7 bases; unmatched bases: 18. Germline CDR1 MGHRA, CDR2 YSYEKL. This CDR3 reads CASSHYPDRDERWNEQFF. The CDR3 DNA is TGCGCCAGCAGCCACTATCCCGACAGGGACGAGCGGTGGAATGAGCAGTTCTTC.

This clone occurred a few times. J is TRBJ2-2 and V is TRBV7-9; D might be TRBD1 (6 bases). The CDR3 loop spans 15 amino acids. CDR1 is SEHNR and CDR2 is FQNEAQ in the germline V gene (reference sequence). V was pared by 2 bases and J by 4 bases, with 11 bases between. CDR3 residues: CASSLLRTATGELFF. The CDR3 DNA follows: TGTGCCAGCAGCTTATTACGGACAGCCACCGGGGAGCTGTTTTTT.

This clone was seen a few times. This rearrangement joins TRBV7-6 to TRBJ2-7; TRBD1 is a possible D gene (6 bases). CDR1 is SGHVS, CDR2 FNYEAQ, per germline. The V gene lost 1 base and the J gene lost 5 bases, with 15 bases spanning the gap. The length of the CDR3 is 15 residues. The CDR3 region is CASSLEVGSGDEQYF. Here the CDR3 DNA reads TGTGCCAGCAGCTTAGAAGTGGGGTCAGGGGACGAGCAGTACTTC.

The chain joins TRBV19 to TRBJ1-1; D gene unclear. Deletions cut 6 bases from V and 4 bases from J, with 9 bases between. In germline, CDR1 is LNHDA, CDR2 SQIVND (reference sequence). The CDR3 sequence is 12 residues long. The CDR3 DNA reads as TGTGCCAGTAGGTGGGAGGGCACTGAAGCTTTCTTT. It encodes CASRWEGTEAFF. Filled out from reference TRBV19 and TRBJ1-1, the complete variable domain reads DGGITQSPKYLFRKEGQNVTLSCEQNLNHDAMYWYRQDPGQGLRLIYYSQIVNDFQKGDIAEGYSVSREKKESFPLTVTSAQKNPTAFYLCASRWEGTEAFFGQGTRLTVV.

The chain recombines TRBV5-1 with TRBJ1-1; the D gene is possibly TRBD1 (6 bases). The CDR3 contains 14 residues. CDR1 and CDR2 from the germline V gene are SGHRS and YFSETQ. V was clipped by 6 bases and J by 0 bases, with 12 bases between them. CDR3: CASKTDSLNTEAFF. The CDR3 nucleotides read TGCGCCAGCAAAACGGACAGCCTGAACACTGAAGCTTTCTTT.

V gene TRBV7-8 combines with J gene TRBJ1-2; D might be TRBD1 (6 bases). CDR3 length: 14 residues. Trimming took 4 bases from V and 6 from J, leaving 15 bases between them. The germline V gene encodes CDR1 SGHVS and CDR2 FQNEAQ. The CDR3 protein is CASSSRTTGNGYTF. CDR3 DNA sequence: TGTGCCAGCAGCTCTCGTACGACAGGAAATGGCTACACCTTC.

This clone is medium-sized by share. The V and J genes are TRBV7-6 and TRBJ2-7; TRBD2 matches at 8 bases. Trimming removed 5 bases from V and 2 bases from J; junction bases left unmatched: 11. CDR1 and CDR2 from the germline V gene are SGHVS and FNYEAQ. This CDR3 contains 16 residues. CDR3 loop: CASSTKLSGETYEQYF. The CDR3 DNA sequence: TGTGCCAGCAGCACCAAGCTTAGCGGGGAAACCTACGAGCAGTACTTC.

The rearrangement links TRBV27 to TRBJ2-1; 8 nucleotides match TRBD1. J gave up 7 bases and V 4 bases, and 6 bases lay outside the gene matches. Looked up from germline, CDR1 is MNHEY and CDR2 is SMNVEV (reference sequence). The CDR3 runs to 14 residues. CDR3 amino acids: CASSSWTGMNEQFF. The CDR3 DNA sequence: TGTGCCAGCAGTTCATGGACAGGGATGAATGAGCAGTTCTTC.

The gene calls are TRBV2 and TRBJ2-1; 8 nucleotides line up with TRBD2. This CDR3 has 15 amino acids. Germline assignment: CDR1 SNHLY and CDR2 FYNNEI. The V gene end was trimmed by 6 bases and the J gene end by 7 bases; junction bases not matched to a gene: 11. CDR3 region: CASSPNSGSLNEQFF. In nucleotides, the CDR3 is TGTGCCAGCAGCCCAAACAGCGGGAGTCTAAATGAGCAGTTCTTC.